This T cell receptor (beta chain) was sequenced during a study of T cell responses to AZD1222 COVID-19 vaccine. For the study at large: Samples with a second dose at about 4 or about 12 weeks were pooled together.

Trimming cost V 7 bases and J 7 bases, with 13 bases left between them. The V gene's germline CDR1 is WSHSY and CDR2 SAAADI. CDR3 length equals 13 residues. TCRdb's copy holds only in-frame clones and misses some; the assay was immunoSEQ multiplex PCR. The sample records 55,000 to 65,000 clones, 85% being singletons. The receptor was isolated from an adult in good health. The J gene is TRBJ1-4, the V gene TRBV10-2, with a possible D match to TRBD1 (5 bases). The sequenced sample was peripheral blood, obtained on day 0 of AZD1222 vaccination. The CDR3 sequence is CASMRVGGEKLFF. The CDR3 region has the DNA TGCGCCAGCATGAGGGTCGGGGGTGAAAAACTGTTTTTT.